What follows are 12 T cell receptor beta chains derived from one specimen sequenced in a study of T cells in women clearing cervical HPV infection. Sequencing used immunoSEQ multiplex PCR; TCRdb keeps in-frame clones, though not all of them. The sample has 30,000 to 45,000 clones. The material sequenced was blood buffy coat. The source of these receptors is a woman between 18 and 69 years old with a cervical HPV16 infection that either progressed to CIN3+ or cleared (not recorded which).

About this clone itself: From the germline J gene comes the end of the CDR3, since the read stops 3 residues before it. The chain links TRBV4-1 to TRBJ2-5; 7 bases match TRBD2. The trim removed 4 bases at V and 4 bases at J, leaving 15 bases unmatched. The CDR3 has 17 residues. Germline-derived CDR1 and CDR2 are MGHRA and YSYEKL. CDR3 residues: CASSLNLASGTGETQYF. CDR3 DNA (partial): TGCGCCAGCAGCCTGAATTTGGCTAGCGGTACCGGAGAGACC.

Comments on this clone: Read data end 3 residues before the CDR3 end; the end is taken from the germline J gene. The J gene is TRBJ2-1, the V gene TRBV20-1, with 7 bases aligning to TRBD2. V shed 5 bases, J shed 7 bases, and the junction held 5 bases outside the gene matches. CDR1 and CDR2 from the germline V gene are DFQATT and SNEGSKA (reference sequence). This CDR3 is built from 12 residues. The CDR3 loop reads CSAQRDRNEQFF. The part of the CDR3 DNA that was read is TGCAGTGCTCAGCGGGATCGAAATGAG.

With regard to this clone: The read finishes 3 residues shy of the CDR3 end, and the germline J gene is used to complete it. The chain has TRBV11-2 and TRBJ1-2, with 10 bases aligning to TRBD1. Trimming at V came to 2 bases and at J to 6 bases, leaving 6 bases not matched to a gene. The CDR3 totals 15 residues. The V gene's germline CDR1 is SGHAT and CDR2 FQNNGV. The chain's CDR3 is CASSLQGGTGDGYTF. CDR3 bases read: TGTGCCAGCAGCTTACAGGGAGGGACAGGGGATGGC. The whole variable domain, remainder taken from reference TRBV11-2 and TRBJ1-2, is EAGVAQSPRYKIIEKRQSVAFWCNPISGHATLYWYQQILGQGPKLLIQFQNNGVVDDSQLPKDRFSAERLKGVDSTLKIQPAKLEDSAVYLCASSLQGGTGDGYTFGSGTRLTVV.

A word on this clone: The read finishes 3 residues shy of the CDR3 end, and the germline J gene is used to complete it. The chain has TRBV6-1 and TRBJ1-2; a possible D gene is TRBD1 (5 bases). Germline lookup yields CDR1 MNHNS and CDR2 SASEGT. The CDR3 is made up of 12 amino acids. CDR3 bases read: TGTGCCAGCAGTGATAACAGGCCTCCC. Amino acid sequence: CASSDNRPP. The entire CDR3 sequence reads CASSDNRPPYTF.

On this clone itself: The read is 3 residues too short to cover the CDR3 end, so that end is filled in from the germline J gene. The genes are TRBV5-1 and TRBJ1-1; D gene unclear. This CDR3 spans 14 amino acids. V lost 0 bases and J lost 1, with 7 bases in between. Germline V gene data show CDR1 as SGHRS and CDR2 as YFSETQ. CDR3 residues: CASSLGAGNTEAFF. The CDR3 DNA, read in part, is TGCGCCAGCAGCTTGGGGGCAGGGAACACTGAA.

This clone is classed as medium-sized by frequency. The CDR3 end falls 3 residues outside the read, so it is completed with the germline J gene. The V call is TRBV23-1, the J call TRBJ2-7; D remains ambiguous. TRBV23-1 is an ORF, and what it does is uncertain. The CDR3 sequence is 13 residues long. Between the trimmed V and J ends, which lost 4 bases and 5 bases, there was a span of 12 bases. CDR3 amino acids: CASSRRYQDEQYF. CDR3 DNA, as far as it was read: TGCGCCAGCAGTCGAAGATACCAGGACGAG.

Note on this clone: The read stops 3 residues short of the end of the CDR3; the missing end is completed from the germline J gene. This rearrangement joins TRBV6-1 to TRBJ1-1; weak D call: TRBD1 (5 bases). The CDR3 is made up of 16 amino acids. Trimming took off 2 bases at V and 1 base at J, with 14 bases between the two ends. Germline assignment: CDR1 MNHNS and CDR2 SASEGT. CDR3 residues: CASSERGRGGNTEAFF. The DNA read from the CDR3 is TGTGCCAGCAGTGAAAGAGGAAGGGGCGGGAACACTGAA.

CDR3 sequence reads: CASSQAGLLQETQYF. CDR3 bases read: TGCGCCAGCAGCCAAGCGGGACTCCTCCAAGAGACC. The rearrangement uses TRBV5-1 and TRBJ2-5, with 7 bases identical to TRBD2. The observed sequence ends 3 residues before the CDR3 terminus, with the missing tail filled in from the germline J gene. The CDR3 covers 15 residues. The V gene's germline CDR1 is SGHRS and CDR2 YFSETQ. V lost 4 bases to trimming and J lost 1 base; unmatched junction nucleotides: 7.

Points on this clone: The CDR3 end is not reached by the read, which stops 3 residues before it; the germline J gene fills it in. V and J are TRBV6-1 and TRBJ2-3; 8 positions match TRBD1. The germline V gene has CDR1 MNHNS and CDR2 SASEGT. The CDR3 contains 15 residues. CDR3 bases read: TGTGCCAGCAGTGTGGGACAGGATCGTAATCAGCCG. This translates into CASSVGQDRNQP. In full, the CDR3 reads CASSVGQDRNQPQYF.

A note on this clone: The read finishes 3 residues shy of the CDR3 end, and the germline J gene is used to complete it. The J gene is TRBJ1-3, the V gene TRBV20-1; no clear D. The germline gives CDR1 DFQATT, CDR2 SNEGSKA (reference sequence). This CDR3 is 13 amino acids long. V was trimmed by 2 bases and J by 0 bases, leaving 5 bases between them. CDR3 residues: CSARRLSGNTIYF. The CDR3 DNA, read in part, is TGCAGTGCTAGAAGGCTCTCTGGAAACACC.

Comments on this clone: The CDR3 end is not reached by the read, which stops 3 residues before it; the germline J gene fills it in. The V and J genes are TRBV18 and TRBJ2-2, with TRBD1 identical over 8 bases. Germline CDR1 and CDR2: KGHSH and LQKENI. This CDR3 has 15 amino acids. Incomplete CDR3 DNA: TGTGCCAGCTCACCGGACCAGGGGGCAAATTCACCG. As protein: CASSPDQGANSP. The complete CDR3 reads CASSPDQGANSPLFF.

Worth noting for this clone: With the read ending 3 residues before the CDR3 end, the germline J gene is used to fill in that end. The chain couples TRBV10-3 to TRBJ2-3; 9 nucleotides line up with TRBD1. Trimming cost V 4 bases and J 2 bases; bases outside gene matches: 4. The CDR3 sequence is 15 residues long. Germline V CDR1 and CDR2: ENHRY, SYGVKD. The CDR3 sequence: CAISAGTGNTDTQYF. The CDR3 DNA, read in part, is TGTGCCATCAGTGCCGGGACAGGGAACACAGATACG.